Each of the 26 T cell receptor beta chains below was sequenced from the same sample in a study of early T cells in non-severe SARS-CoV-2 infection. TCRdb processed the 5' RACE reads anew with MiXCR; each CDR3 protein has one entry. The sample contains 85,000 to 100,000 distinct CDR3 sequences, 16% of which appear only once. Material: whole blood. The receptors derive from an adult who was a healthcare worker with PCR-confirmed SARS-CoV-2 infection or an uninfected control (not recorded which).

The chain links TRBV12-5 to TRBJ1-5, with D possibly TRBD1 on 5 matching bases. The V and J ends lost 10 bases and 7 bases respectively, with 17 bases between them. CDR3 size: 13 residues. Germline-derived CDR1 and CDR2 are LGHNT and FRNRAP. The CDR3: CATTQGGGQPQHF. CDR3 bases: TGTGCTACGACCCAGGGTGGCGGGCAGCCCCAGCATTTT.

To note about this clonotype: Given a much more abundant clone one base away, this may be a read error. V usage is TRBV9 and J usage is TRBJ1-3; D ambiguous. The germline CDR1 and CDR2 sequences are SGDLS and YYNGEE. The CDR3 runs to 13 residues. CDR3 loop: CASSEFSGNTINF. DNA for the CDR3: TGTGCCAGCAGCGAATTCTCTGGAAACACCATAAATTTT. The full variable domain, completed using reference TRBV9 and TRBJ1-3, is DSGVTQTPKHLITATGQRVTLRCSPRSGDLSVYWYQQSLDQGLQFLIQYYNGEERAKGNILERFSAQQFPDLHSELNLSSLELGDSALYFCASSEFSGNTINFGEGSWLTVV.

This clonotype was counted between two and nine times. The V call is TRBV5-1, the J call TRBJ2-1; D may be TRBD1 (7 bases). Per germline, CDR1 SGHRS and CDR2 YFSETQ. Trimming removed 6 bases at V and 2 bases at J, with 21 bases between. CDR3 size: 17 residues. The CDR3 reads CASTVSLGGGPYNEQFF. The CDR3 DNA reads TGCGCCAGCACCGTATCTCTCGGAGGGGGCCCCTACAATGAGCAGTTCTTC.

This clonotype appeared many times. The chain uses TRBV11-2 and TRBJ2-7; TRBD1 is a possible D gene (7 bases). V was clipped by 1 base and J by 4 bases, with 11 bases between them. CDR3 length equals 14 residues. The germline V gene encodes CDR1 SGHAT and CDR2 FQNNGV. The CDR3 here is CASSLARGAYEQYF. CDR3 coding DNA: TGTGCCAGCAGCTTAGCCAGGGGGGCATACGAGCAGTACTTC.

The table lists this clonotype with many counts. The V gene is TRBV20-1, the J gene TRBJ1-1, with D maybe TRBD1 (6 bases). The V end lost 7 bases, the J end lost 1 base, and 16 bases lay between the germline ends. The CDR3 runs to 14 residues. The V gene's germline CDR1 is DFQATT and CDR2 SNEGSKA (reference sequence). CDR3 DNA: TGCAGTGTTCGCCTCCAGGGGAGGAACACTGAAGCTTTCTTT. Residues: CSVRLQGRNTEAFF.

This chain's CDR3 is CASSPLHSGSPLHF. CDR3 DNA: TGTGCCAGCTCACCACTCCACTCGGGTTCACCCCTCCACTTT. The V call is TRBV18, the J call TRBJ1-6; D is uncertain. Germline CDR1 is KGHSH and CDR2 is LQKENI. Trimming stripped 1 base from V and 9 bases from J, with 10 bases between. The CDR3 loop spans 14 amino acids.

The sample holds a few counts of this clonotype. The chain has TRBV2 and TRBJ2-1; TRBD1 might be the D (5 bases). Trimming left V 2 bases short and J 1 base short, with 9 bases between. This CDR3 is 15 amino acids long. The V gene's germline CDR1 is SNHLY and CDR2 FYNNEI. The CDR3 coding sequence is TGTGCCAGCAGTGAACAGGGCCCTTCCTACAATGAGCAGTTCTTC. Translation: CASSEQGPSYNEQFF.

The CDR3 coding sequence is TGCAGCGTTGTAACAGCCTACGAGCAGTACTTC. Its protein is CSVVTAYEQYF. This chain connects TRBV29-1 to TRBJ2-7; no definite D call. The CDR3 sequence is 11 residues long. V lost 4 bases, J lost 2 bases, and 6 bases lay in between. Per the germline V gene, CDR1 is SQVTM and CDR2 is ANQGSEA.

As concerns this clonotype: One base away lies a much larger clone, so this may be a sequencing read error. The CDR3 is CASSVNGVVNSPLHF. CDR3 in DNA: TGTGCCAGTAGTGTGAACGGGGTCGTTAATTCACCCCTCCACTTT. The rearrangement uses TRBV19 and TRBJ1-6, with D unclear. The CDR3 is 15 amino acids. The V end was cut by 5 bases, the J end by 6 bases, with 14 bases between. Germline-derived CDR1 and CDR2 are LNHDA and SQIVND (reference sequence).

The rearrangement joins TRBV19 to TRBJ2-7; D uncertain. Trimming removed 7 bases from V and 2 bases from J, with 12 bases in between. The germline CDR1 and CDR2 sequences are LNHDA and SQIVND (reference sequence). This CDR3 has 13 amino acids. Written as DNA, the CDR3 is TGTGCCAGTAACCCCGGACCCACCTACGAGCAGTACTTC. Amino acid sequence: CASNPGPTYEQYF.

The chain carries TRBV20-1 and TRBJ2-1, with TRBD2 matching 9 bases. The ends lost 0 bases at V and 0 bases at J; junction bases unmatched: 6. The CDR3 loop spans 17 amino acids. Germline lookup yields CDR1 DFQATT and CDR2 SNEGSKA (reference sequence). In DNA form, the CDR3 reads TGCAGTGCTAGAGATAGAATAGCGGGGGTCTCCTACAATGAGCAGTTCTTC. Its translation is CSARDRIAGVSYNEQFF.

The chain is built from TRBV7-9 and TRBJ1-4; D is ambiguous. This CDR3 contains 15 residues. V shed 1 base and J shed 4 bases, with 10 bases lying between them. Germline values: CDR1 SEHNR, CDR2 FQNEAQ (reference sequence). The CDR3 region is CASSLGGVLNEKLFF. The DNA for the CDR3 is TGTGCCAGCAGCTTAGGTGGGGTTCTTAATGAAAAACTGTTTTTT.

The genes are TRBV29-1 and TRBJ2-2, with TRBD1 matching over 9 bases. This CDR3 comprises 14 residues. V lost 6 bases, J lost 6 bases, and 8 bases stayed unmatched. The germline V gene has CDR1 SQVTM and CDR2 ANQGSEA. The CDR3 DNA reads as TGCAGCGTAGGGGACAGGGAAGGAGCCGGGGAGCTGTTTTTT. Its translation: CSVGDREGAGELFF.

The V gene is TRBV29-1, the J gene TRBJ1-4, with D uncertain. V lost 6 bases and J lost 4, with 9 bases in between. Germline lookup yields CDR1 SQVTM and CDR2 ANQGSEA. This CDR3 has 12 residues. In DNA form, the CDR3 reads TGCAGCGTGTCAACCAATAATGAAAAACTGTTTTTT. It is translated as CSVSTNNEKLFF.

This clonotype was picked up a small number of times. The J gene is TRBJ2-1, the V gene TRBV6-4, with 7 bases identical to TRBD2. Germline CDR1 reads MRHNA; CDR2 reads SNTAGT. The CDR3 loop spans 15 amino acids. V was pared by 0 bases and J by 4 bases, with 3 bases of the junction left unmatched. This CDR3 is CASSDSGEGYNEQFF. The CDR3 nucleotides are TGTGCCAGCAGTGACTCGGGGGAGGGTTACAATGAGCAGTTCTTC.

The chain employs TRBV27 and TRBJ2-3, with D perhaps TRBD2 (5 bases). The germline V gene has CDR1 MNHEY and CDR2 SMNVEV (reference sequence). The length of the CDR3 is 17 residues. V shed 5 bases and J shed 1 base, with 19 bases lying between them. CDR3 amino acids: CASSPPRMGVGTDTQYF. CDR3 sequence (DNA): TGTGCCAGCAGTCCCCCCCGGATGGGAGTGGGCACAGATACGCAGTATTTT.

There are a few counts of this clonotype. The chain joins TRBV30 to TRBJ2-3, with 10 positions matching TRBD2. Germline CDR1 GTSNPN, CDR2 SVGIG (reference sequence). The CDR3 runs to 16 residues. The J segment lost 5 bases and the V segment lost 0 bases, leaving 8 bases of the junction unmatched. The CDR3 region has the DNA TGTGCCTGGAGTGTAAGGGCTAGCGGGAGAGGAGATACGCAGTATTTT. As protein: CAWSVRASGRGDTQYF. Full variable domain (outside the CDR3, taken from reference TRBV30 and TRBJ2-3): SQTIHQWPATLVQPVGSPLSLECTVEGTSNPNLYWYRQAAGRGLQLLFYSVGIGQISSEVPQNLSASRPQDRQFILSSKKLLLSDSGFYLCAWSVRASGRGDTQYFGPGTRLTVL.

The chain has TRBV7-9 and TRBJ2-7; 10 nucleotides line up with TRBD2. Germline V gene lookup returns CDR1 SEHNR and CDR2 FQNEAQ (reference sequence). CDR3 length equals 14 residues. V lost 5 bases to trimming and J lost 2 bases; unmatched junction nucleotides: 3. CDR3 sequence reads: CASSRSGRAYEQYF. In nucleotides, the CDR3 is TGTGCCAGCAGCCGGAGCGGGAGGGCCTACGAGCAGTACTTC.

In this sample, this clonotype turned up a few times. The gene calls are TRBV10-3 and TRBJ1-2, with 9 bases lining up with TRBD1. The germline V gene has CDR1 ENHRY and CDR2 SYGVKD. The V and J ends lost 5 bases and 7 bases, in that order; junction bases with no gene match: 8. This CDR3 spans 14 amino acids. CDR3 in DNA: TGTGCCATCAGTACTGCACAGGGGGCTAGTGGCTACACCTTC. Its protein product is CAISTAQGASGYTF.

The V call is TRBV20-1, the J call TRBJ1-1; the D is unclear. The CDR3 sequence is 11 residues long. V lost 0 bases, J lost 11 bases, and 10 bases lay in between. The germline gives CDR1 DFQATT, CDR2 SNEGSKA (reference sequence). The CDR3 loop is CSARDVRRAFF. The CDR3 nucleotides read TGCAGTGCTAGAGATGTCAGGCGGGCTTTCTTT.

V is TRBV7-2 and J is TRBJ2-3; TRBD1 might be the D (5 bases). The germline V gene has CDR1 SGHTA and CDR2 FQGNSA. The length of the CDR3 is 14 residues. V lost 5 bases and J lost 3, with 12 bases in between. The CDR3 nucleotides are TGTGCCAGCAGCCAAGGGGTAGAAACAGATACGCAGTATTTT. Its translation: CASSQGVETDTQYF.

The chain links TRBV15 to TRBJ1-1; D not resolved. The V gene's germline CDR1 is LNHNV and CDR2 YYDKDF (reference sequence). This CDR3 is 16 amino acids long. Trimming shortened V by 4 bases and J by 5 bases, and 20 bases separated the two germline ends. CDR3 in DNA: TGTGCCACCAGCACCCCCTTATTTAGAGAACCGACTGAAGCTTTCTTT. It translates to CATSTPLFREPTEAFF.

In its sample, this clonotype was seen many times. The chain recombines TRBV6-2 or TRBV6-3 with TRBJ2-5, with D perhaps TRBD1 or TRBD2 (5 bases each). Trimming left V 9 bases short and J 2 bases short, with 13 bases between. The CDR3 extends over 13 amino acids. CDR1 and CDR2 (germline): MNHEY, SVGEGT. CDR3 in DNA: TGTGCCAGTGACCGGGGCCGACAAGAGACCCAGTACTTC. This translates into CASDRGRQETQYF.

J is TRBJ2-4 and V is TRBV18; tentative D call: TRBD2 (6 bases). Germline V lookup: CDR1 KGHSH, CDR2 LQKENI. The CDR3 sequence is 13 residues long. V dropped 5 bases and J dropped 4 bases, with 9 bases sitting between them. CDR3 loop: CASSGGVKNIQYF. DNA of the CDR3: TGTGCCAGCTCAGGAGGGGTGAAAAACATTCAGTACTTC. Complete variable domain (other parts from reference TRBV18 and TRBJ2-4): NAGVMQNPRHLVRRRGQEARLRCSPMKGHSHVYWYRQLPEEGLKFMVYLQKENIIDESGMPKERFSAEFPKEGPSILRIQQVVRGDSAAYFCASSGGVKNIQYFGAGTRLSVL.

The table lists this clonotype with many counts. CDR3 in DNA: TGTGCCAGCAGGCGGAAGACAGTAAACTATGGCTACACCTTC. Translating gives CASRRKTVNYGYTF. The rearrangement uses TRBV5-4 and TRBJ1-2; a possible D gene is TRBD1 (5 bases). The CDR3 length is 14 residues. Trimming cost V 5 bases and J 2 bases, with 13 bases left between them. Germline values: CDR1 SGHNT, CDR2 YYREEE (reference sequence).

This clonotype was observed many times. The V call is TRBV24-1, the J call TRBJ1-5, with D uncertain. This CDR3 region has 14 residues. In germline, CDR1 is KGHDR, CDR2 SFDVKD. Trimming took 1 base from V and 7 from J, leaving 10 bases between them. CDR3: CATSDFESQQPQHF. The CDR3 nucleotides read TGTGCCACCAGTGATTTTGAGTCCCAGCAGCCCCAGCATTTT.